This T cell receptor (beta chain) was obtained from a study of T cells in Graves' hyperthyroidism and ophthalmopathy. Those patients with uncontrolled infection, other autoimmune disease, pregnancy or lactation were excluded. The diagnoses drew upon clinical symptoms, serum thyroxine and TRAb, thyroid ultrasound and orbital computed tomography. The TCR beta CDR3 regions underwent amplification using RNA transcripts as the source. The HTBI primer set was used in a first-round RT-PCR of the TCR CDR3. TCRdb processed the multiplex PCR reads anew with MiXCR; each CDR3 protein has one entry. The table has about 610,000 distinct CDR3 sequences, roughly 14% seen once; the top ten hold about 4.5%. Looked up from germline, CDR1 is LNHNV and CDR2 is YYDKDF (reference sequence). V lost 1 base, J lost 5 bases, and 1 base stayed unmatched. CDR3 length equals 14 residues.

This sequence joins TRBV15 and TRBJ1-5; 8 nucleotides agree with TRBD1. The receptor was isolated from a woman between 40 and 55 years old with Graves' ophthalmopathy. The specimen sequenced was blood. CDR3 nucleotide sequence: TGTGCCACCAGCAGAGCGACAGGGGATCAGCCCCAGCATTTT. It is translated as CATSRATGDQPQHF.